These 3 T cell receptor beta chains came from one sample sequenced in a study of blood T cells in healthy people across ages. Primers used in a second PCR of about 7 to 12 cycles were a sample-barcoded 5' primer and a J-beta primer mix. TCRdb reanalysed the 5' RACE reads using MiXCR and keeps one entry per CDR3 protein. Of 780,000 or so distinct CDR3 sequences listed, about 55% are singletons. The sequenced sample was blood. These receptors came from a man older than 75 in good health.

CDR3 DNA sequence: TGCAGTGCTAGAGGCCAGGGGATGACTACCAAAAACATTCAGTACTTC. It is translated as CSARGQGMTTKNIQYF. V and J are TRBV20-1 and TRBJ2-4; tentatively, D is TRBD1 (6 bases). CDR1 and CDR2 from the germline V gene are DFQATT and SNEGSKA (reference sequence). CDR3 size: 16 residues. V shed 1 base and J shed 2 bases, with 15 bases lying between them.

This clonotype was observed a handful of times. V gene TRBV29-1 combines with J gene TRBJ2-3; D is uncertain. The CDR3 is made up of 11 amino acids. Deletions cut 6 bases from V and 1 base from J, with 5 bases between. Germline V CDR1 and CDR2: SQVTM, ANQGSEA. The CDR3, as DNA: TGCAGCGTCATCGGCACAGATACGCAGTATTTT. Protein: CSVIGTDTQYF.

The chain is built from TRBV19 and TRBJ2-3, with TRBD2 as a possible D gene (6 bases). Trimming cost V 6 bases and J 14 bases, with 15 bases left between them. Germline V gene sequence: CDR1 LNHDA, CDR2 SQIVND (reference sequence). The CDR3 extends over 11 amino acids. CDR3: CASSGSRDAYF. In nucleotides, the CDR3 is TGTGCCAGTAGCGGGAGCAGAGACGCGTATTTT.